This T cell receptor (beta chain) was profiled in a study of T cells in Graves' hyperthyroidism and ophthalmopathy. Study results and caveats: Researchers found most expanded thyroid clonotypes above 0.001 in blood as well.

TCR beta CDR3 sequences were amplified from RNA transcripts. The HTBI set primed first-round TCR CDR3 RT-PCR. TCRdb independently ran MiXCR on the multiplex PCR reads; one entry per CDR3 protein. Here the sample spans hundreds of thousands of distinct CDR3 sequences, roughly 32% being singletons. Trimming stripped 7 bases from V and 4 bases from J, with 13 bases between. The CDR3 consists of 13 residues. Per germline, CDR1 MDHEN and CDR2 SYDVKM. This clonotype showed up just a few times. The antigen remains undetermined. Any patient presenting with uncontrolled infection, other autoimmune disease, pregnancy or lactation was left out.

What was sequenced was blood. The sequence was obtained from a woman aged 40-49 years with Graves' hyperthyroidism. The chain carries TRBV28 and TRBJ1-2; perhaps TRBD1 as D (5 bases). CDR3 protein: CASTIDSSYGYTF. DNA for the CDR3: TGTGCCAGCACCATCGACAGTTCCTATGGCTACACCTTC.